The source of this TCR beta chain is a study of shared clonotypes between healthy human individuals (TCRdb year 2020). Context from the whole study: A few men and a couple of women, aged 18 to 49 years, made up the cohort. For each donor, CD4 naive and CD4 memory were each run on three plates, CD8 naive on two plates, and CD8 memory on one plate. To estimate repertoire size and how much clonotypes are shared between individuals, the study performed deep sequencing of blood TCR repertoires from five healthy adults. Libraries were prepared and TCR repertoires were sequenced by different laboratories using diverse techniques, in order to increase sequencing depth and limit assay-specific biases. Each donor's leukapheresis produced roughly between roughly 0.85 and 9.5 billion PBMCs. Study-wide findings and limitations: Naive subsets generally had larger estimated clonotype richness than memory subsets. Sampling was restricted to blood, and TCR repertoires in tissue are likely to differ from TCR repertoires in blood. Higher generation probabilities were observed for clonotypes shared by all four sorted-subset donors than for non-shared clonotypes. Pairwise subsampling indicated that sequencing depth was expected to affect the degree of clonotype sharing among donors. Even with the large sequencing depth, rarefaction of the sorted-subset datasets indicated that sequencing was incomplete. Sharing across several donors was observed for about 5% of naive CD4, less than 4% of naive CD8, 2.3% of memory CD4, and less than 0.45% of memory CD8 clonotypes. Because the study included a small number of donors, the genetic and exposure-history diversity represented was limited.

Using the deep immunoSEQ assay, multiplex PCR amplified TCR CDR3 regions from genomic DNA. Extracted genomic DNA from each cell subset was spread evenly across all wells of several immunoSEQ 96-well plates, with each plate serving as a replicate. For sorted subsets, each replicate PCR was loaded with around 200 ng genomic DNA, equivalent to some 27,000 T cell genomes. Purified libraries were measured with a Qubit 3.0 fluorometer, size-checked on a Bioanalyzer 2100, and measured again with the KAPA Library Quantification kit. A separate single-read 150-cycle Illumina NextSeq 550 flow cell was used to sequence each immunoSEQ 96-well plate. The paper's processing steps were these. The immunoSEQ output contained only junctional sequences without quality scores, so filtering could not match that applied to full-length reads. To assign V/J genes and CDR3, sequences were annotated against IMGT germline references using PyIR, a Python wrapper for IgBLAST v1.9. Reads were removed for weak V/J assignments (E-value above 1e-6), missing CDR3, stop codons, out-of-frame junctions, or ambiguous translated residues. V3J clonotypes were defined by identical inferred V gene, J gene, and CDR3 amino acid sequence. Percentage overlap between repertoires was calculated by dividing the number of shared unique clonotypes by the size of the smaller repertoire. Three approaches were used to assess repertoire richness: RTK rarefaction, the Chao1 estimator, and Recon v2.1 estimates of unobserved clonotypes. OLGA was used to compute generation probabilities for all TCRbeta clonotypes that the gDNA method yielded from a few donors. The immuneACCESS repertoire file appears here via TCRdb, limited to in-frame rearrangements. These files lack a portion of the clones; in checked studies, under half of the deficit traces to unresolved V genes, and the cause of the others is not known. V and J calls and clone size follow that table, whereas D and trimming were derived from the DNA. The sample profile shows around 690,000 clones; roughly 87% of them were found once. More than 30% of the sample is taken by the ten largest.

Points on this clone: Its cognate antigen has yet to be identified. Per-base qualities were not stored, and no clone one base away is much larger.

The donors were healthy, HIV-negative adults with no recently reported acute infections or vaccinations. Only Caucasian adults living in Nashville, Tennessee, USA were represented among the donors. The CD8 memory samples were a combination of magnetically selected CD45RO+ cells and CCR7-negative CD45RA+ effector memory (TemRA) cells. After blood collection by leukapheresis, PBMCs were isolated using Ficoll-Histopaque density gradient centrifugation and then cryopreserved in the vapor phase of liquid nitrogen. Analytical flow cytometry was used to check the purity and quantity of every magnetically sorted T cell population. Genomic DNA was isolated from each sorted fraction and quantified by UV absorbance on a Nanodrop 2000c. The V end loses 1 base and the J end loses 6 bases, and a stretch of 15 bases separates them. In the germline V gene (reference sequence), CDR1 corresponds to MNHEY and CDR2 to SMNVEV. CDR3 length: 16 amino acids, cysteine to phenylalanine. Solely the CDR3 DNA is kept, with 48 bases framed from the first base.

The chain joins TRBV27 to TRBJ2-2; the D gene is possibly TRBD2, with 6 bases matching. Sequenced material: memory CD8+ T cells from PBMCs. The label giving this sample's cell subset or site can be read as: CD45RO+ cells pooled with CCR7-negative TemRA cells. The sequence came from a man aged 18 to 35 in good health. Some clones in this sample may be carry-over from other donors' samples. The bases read TGTGCCAGCAGTTTATACAGGTCTCGCGGGGCCGGGGAGCTGTTTTTT. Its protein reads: CASSLYRSRGAGELFF.